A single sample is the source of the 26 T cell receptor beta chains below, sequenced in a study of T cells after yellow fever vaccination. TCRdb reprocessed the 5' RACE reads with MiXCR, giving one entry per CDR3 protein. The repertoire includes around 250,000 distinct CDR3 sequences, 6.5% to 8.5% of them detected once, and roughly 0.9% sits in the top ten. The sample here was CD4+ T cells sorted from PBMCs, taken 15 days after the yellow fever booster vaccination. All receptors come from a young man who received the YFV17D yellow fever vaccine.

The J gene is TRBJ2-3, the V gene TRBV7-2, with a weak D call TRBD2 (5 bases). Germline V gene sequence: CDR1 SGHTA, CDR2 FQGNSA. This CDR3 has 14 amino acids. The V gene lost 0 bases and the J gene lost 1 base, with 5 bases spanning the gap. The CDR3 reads CASSLAEGTDTQYF. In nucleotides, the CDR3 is TGTGCCAGCAGCTTAGCGGAGGGCACAGATACGCAGTATTTT.

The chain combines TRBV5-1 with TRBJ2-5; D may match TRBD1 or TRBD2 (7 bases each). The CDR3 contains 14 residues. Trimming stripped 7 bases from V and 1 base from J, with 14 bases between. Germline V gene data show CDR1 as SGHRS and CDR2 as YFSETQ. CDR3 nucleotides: TGCGCCAGCGCCCCCAGGGGGGGCCAAGAGACCCAGTACTTC. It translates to CASAPRGGQETQYF. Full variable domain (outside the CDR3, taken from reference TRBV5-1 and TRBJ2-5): KAGVTQTPRYLIKTRGQQVTLSCSPISGHRSVSWYQQTPGQGLQFLFEYFSETQRNKGNFPGRFSGRQFSNSRSEMNVSTLELGDSALYLCASAPRGGQETQYFGPGTRLLVL.

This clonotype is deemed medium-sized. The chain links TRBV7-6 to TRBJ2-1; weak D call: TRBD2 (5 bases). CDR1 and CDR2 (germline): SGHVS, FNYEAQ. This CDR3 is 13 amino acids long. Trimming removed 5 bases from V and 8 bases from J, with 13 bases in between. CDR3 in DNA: TGTGCCAGCAGCCGTAGTTCGAGGGATGAGCAGTTCTTC. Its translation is CASSRSSRDEQFF.

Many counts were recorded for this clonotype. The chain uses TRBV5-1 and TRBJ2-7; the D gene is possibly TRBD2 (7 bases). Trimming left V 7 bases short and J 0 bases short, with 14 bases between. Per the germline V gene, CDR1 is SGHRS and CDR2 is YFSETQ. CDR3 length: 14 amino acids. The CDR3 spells CASGPAGASYEQYF. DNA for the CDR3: TGCGCCAGCGGCCCCGCGGGGGCCTCCTACGAGCAGTACTTC.

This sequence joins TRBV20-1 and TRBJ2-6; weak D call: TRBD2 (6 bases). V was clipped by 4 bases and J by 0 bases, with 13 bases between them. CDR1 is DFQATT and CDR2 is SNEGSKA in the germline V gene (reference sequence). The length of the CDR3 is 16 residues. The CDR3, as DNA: TGCAGTGCTATGCGGGGTAGGGTCTCTGGGGCCAACGTCCTGACTTTC. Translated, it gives CSAMRGRVSGANVLTF.

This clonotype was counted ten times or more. The CDR3 DNA reads as TGTGCCAGCATCTCCCCGGTGGATACGCAGTATTTT. It yields the protein CASISPVDTQYF. V gene TRBV6-5 combines with J gene TRBJ2-3; D remains ambiguous. The CDR3 totals 12 residues. Germline CDR1 MNHEY, CDR2 SVGAGI. Trimming left V 7 bases short and J 6 bases short, with 11 bases between.

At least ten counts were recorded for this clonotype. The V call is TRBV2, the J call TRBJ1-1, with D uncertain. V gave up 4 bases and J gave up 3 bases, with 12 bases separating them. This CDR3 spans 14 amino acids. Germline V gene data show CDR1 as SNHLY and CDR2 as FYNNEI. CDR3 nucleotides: TGTGCCAGCAGTGTTAGGTTCGTGGACACTGAAGCTTTCTTT. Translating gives CASSVRFVDTEAFF.

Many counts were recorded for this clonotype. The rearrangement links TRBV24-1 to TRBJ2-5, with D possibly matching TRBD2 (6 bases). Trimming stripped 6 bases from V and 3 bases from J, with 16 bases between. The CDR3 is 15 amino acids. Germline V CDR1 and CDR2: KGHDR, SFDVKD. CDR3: CATSITGRGEETQYF. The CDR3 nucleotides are TGTGCCACCAGTATTACCGGGAGAGGGGAAGAGACCCAGTACTTC.

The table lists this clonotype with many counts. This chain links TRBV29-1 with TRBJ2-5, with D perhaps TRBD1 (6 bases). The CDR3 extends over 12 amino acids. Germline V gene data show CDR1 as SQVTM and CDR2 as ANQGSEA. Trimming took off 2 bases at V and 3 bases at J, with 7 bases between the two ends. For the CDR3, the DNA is TGCAGCGTTGAACCAGGGGAAGAGACCCAGTACTTC. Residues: CSVEPGEETQYF.

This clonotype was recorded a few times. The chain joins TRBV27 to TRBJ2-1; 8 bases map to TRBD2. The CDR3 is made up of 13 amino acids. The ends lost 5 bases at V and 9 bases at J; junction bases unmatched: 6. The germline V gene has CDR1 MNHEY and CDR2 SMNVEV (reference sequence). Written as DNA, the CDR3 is TGTGCCAGCAGTCACGGACTAGCCGGTGAGCAGTTCTTC. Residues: CASSHGLAGEQFF.

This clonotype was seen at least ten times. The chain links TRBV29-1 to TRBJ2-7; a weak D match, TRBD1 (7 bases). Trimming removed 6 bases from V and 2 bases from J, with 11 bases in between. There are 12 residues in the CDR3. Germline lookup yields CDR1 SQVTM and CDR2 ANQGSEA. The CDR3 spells CSVRDSPYEQYF. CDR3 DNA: TGCAGCGTGCGGGACAGCCCCTACGAGCAGTACTTC.

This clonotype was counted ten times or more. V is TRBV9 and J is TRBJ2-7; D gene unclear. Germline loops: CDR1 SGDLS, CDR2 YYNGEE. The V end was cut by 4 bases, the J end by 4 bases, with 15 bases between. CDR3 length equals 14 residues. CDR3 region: CASSPPATTYEQYF. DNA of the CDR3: TGTGCCAGCAGCCCCCCAGCTACAACTTACGAGCAGTACTTC.

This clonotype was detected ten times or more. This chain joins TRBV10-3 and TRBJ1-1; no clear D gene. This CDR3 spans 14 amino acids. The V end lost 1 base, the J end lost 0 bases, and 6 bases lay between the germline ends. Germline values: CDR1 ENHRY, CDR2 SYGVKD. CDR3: CAISEYSMNTEAFF. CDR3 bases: TGTGCCATCAGTGAGTACAGCATGAACACTGAAGCTTTCTTT.

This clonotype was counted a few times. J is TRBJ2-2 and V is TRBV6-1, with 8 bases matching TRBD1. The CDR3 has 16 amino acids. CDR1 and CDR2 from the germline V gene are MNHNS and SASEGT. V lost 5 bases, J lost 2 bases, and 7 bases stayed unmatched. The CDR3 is CASSLRTGGNTGELFF. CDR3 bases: TGTGCCAGCAGTCTCCGTACAGGGGGTAACACCGGGGAGCTGTTTTTT.

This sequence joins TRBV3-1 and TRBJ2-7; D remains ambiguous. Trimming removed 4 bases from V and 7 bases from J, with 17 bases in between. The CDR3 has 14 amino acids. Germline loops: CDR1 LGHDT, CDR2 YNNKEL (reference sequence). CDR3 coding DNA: TGTGCCAGCAGCCCCGAGGTGGGTATTGGAGAGCAGTACTTC. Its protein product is CASSPEVGIGEQYF.

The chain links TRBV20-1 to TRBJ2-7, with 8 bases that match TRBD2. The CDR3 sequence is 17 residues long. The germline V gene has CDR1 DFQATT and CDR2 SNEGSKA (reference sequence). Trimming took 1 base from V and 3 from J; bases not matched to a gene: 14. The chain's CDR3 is CSARGQAGVVIGYEQYF. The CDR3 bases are TGCAGTGCTAGAGGTCAAGCGGGAGTAGTTATTGGCTACGAGCAGTACTTC.

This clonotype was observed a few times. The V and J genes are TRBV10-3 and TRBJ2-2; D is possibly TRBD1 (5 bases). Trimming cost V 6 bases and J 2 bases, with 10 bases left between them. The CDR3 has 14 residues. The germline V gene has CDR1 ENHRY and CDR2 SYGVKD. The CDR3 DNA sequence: TGTGCCATCAGCATGACAGATAACACCGGGGAGCTGTTTTTT. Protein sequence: CAISMTDNTGELFF.

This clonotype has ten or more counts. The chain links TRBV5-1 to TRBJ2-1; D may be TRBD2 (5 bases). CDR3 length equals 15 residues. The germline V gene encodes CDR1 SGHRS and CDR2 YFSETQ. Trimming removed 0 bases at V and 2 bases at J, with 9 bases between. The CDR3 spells CASSLAEVAYNEQFF. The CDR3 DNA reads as TGCGCCAGCAGCTTGGCGGAGGTCGCCTACAATGAGCAGTTCTTC.

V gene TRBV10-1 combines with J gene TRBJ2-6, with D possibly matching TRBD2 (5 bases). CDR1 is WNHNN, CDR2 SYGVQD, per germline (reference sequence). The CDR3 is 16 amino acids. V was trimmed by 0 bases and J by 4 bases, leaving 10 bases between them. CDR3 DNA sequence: TGCGCCAGCAGTGAGTCGCGAGGGCCCGGGGCCAACGTCCTGACTTTC. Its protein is CASSESRGPGANVLTF.

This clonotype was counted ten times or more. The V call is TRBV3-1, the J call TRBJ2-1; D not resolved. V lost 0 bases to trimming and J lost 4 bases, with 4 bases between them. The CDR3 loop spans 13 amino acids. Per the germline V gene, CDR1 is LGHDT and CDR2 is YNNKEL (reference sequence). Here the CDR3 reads CASSQDAYNEQFF. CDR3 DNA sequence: TGTGCCAGCAGCCAAGATGCGTACAATGAGCAGTTCTTC.

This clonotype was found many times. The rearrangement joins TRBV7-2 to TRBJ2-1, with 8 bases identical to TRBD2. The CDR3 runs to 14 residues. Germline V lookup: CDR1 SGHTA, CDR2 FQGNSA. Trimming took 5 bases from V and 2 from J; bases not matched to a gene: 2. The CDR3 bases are TGTGCCAGCAGCCTGGGACTAGCCTACAATGAGCAGTTCTTC. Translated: CASSLGLAYNEQFF.

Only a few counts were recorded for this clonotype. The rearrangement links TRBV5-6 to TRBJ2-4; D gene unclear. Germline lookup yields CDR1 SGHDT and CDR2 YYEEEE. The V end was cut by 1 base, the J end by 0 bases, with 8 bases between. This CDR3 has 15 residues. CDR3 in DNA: TGTGCCAGCAGCTTGACAGAACTAGCCAAAAACATTCAGTACTTC. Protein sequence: CASSLTELAKNIQYF.

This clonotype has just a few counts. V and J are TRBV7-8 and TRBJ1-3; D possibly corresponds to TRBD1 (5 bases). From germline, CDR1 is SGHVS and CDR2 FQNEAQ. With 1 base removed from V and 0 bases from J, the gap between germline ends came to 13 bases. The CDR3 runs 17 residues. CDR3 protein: CASSLGGGGISGNTIYF. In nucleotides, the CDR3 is TGTGCCAGCAGCTTAGGAGGCGGGGGGATCTCTGGAAACACCATATATTTT. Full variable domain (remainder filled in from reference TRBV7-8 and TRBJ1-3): GAGVSQSPRYKVAKRGQDVALRCDPISGHVSLFWYQQALGQGPEFLTYFQNEAQLDKSGLPSDRFFAERPEGSVSTLKIQRTQQEDSAVYLCASSLGGGGISGNTIYFGEGSWLTVV.

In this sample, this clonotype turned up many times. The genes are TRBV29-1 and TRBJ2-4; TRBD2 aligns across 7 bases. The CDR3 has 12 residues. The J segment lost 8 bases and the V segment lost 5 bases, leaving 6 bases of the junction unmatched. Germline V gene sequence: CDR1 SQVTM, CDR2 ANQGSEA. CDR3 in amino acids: CSVFGRGDIQYF. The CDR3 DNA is TGCAGCGTTTTCGGCCGGGGGGACATTCAGTACTTC. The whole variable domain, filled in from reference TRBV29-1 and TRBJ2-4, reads SAVISQKPSRDICQRGTSLTIQCQVDSQVTMMFWYRQQPGQSLTLIATANQGSEATYESGFVIDKFPISRPNLTFSTLTVSNMSPEDSSIYLCSVFGRGDIQYFGAGTRLSVL.

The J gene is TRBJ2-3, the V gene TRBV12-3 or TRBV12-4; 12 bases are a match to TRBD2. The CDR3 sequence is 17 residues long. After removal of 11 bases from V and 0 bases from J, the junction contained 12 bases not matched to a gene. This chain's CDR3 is CAFSSRTSGESTDTQYF. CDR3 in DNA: TGTGCCTTCAGTTCGCGGACTAGCGGGGAGAGCACAGATACGCAGTATTTT.

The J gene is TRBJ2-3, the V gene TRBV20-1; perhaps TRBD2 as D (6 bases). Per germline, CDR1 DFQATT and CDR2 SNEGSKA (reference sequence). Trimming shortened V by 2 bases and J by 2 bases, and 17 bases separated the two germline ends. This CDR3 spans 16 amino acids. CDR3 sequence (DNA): TGCAGTGCTAGAAGTCCCCTAGCGTTTCTCACAGATACGCAGTATTTT. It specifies CSARSPLAFLTDTQYF.